This T cell receptor beta chain was identified during a study of blood T cell repertoires in COVID-19. Study background: PBMCs, B-cell-depleted T cells, or T cells provided the cDNA or gDNA that made up the material.

In the original processing: For nucleated cells, counts were estimated from reference gene primer amplification. Sequenced by immunoSEQ multiplex PCR; TCRdb stores in-frame clones only, minus some. That table supplies the V and J calls and clone size; D and trimming were determined from the DNA. The top ten clones hold approximately 2.5% of a sample with 300,000 to 450,000 clones, over 75% of them seen once. A Seattle source enrolled patients during active infection and followed them longitudinally. CDR3 length: 15 amino acids. Germline V lookup: CDR1 KGHSH, CDR2 LQKENI. V was shortened by 3 bases and J by 3 bases, with 12 bases between the two germline ends.

Sequencing used peripheral blood. V is TRBV18 and J is TRBJ1-3; maybe TRBD1 (6 bases). This receptor was identified in a woman in her sixties with COVID-19, enrolled during active disease. The CDR3 coding sequence is TGTGCCAGCTCACCGATGAACAGGGTTGGAAACACCATATATTTT. Protein: CASSPMNRVGNTIYF.